Below are 20 T cell receptor beta chains sequenced from a single sample in a study of spatial heterogeneity in lung cancer. No antigen is known for these receptors. Notes on the study in general: Expanded intratumoral alpha and beta TCR counts tracked tumor mutation counts.

Time point reported: sample taken at primary tumor resection. One entry per CDR3 protein results from TCRdb running MiXCR on the 5' RACE reads. The repertoire includes about 6,800 distinct CDR3 sequences, around 15% of them detected once, and approximately 9.8% sits in the top ten. The source material was lung tumor tissue, sampled at surgery. All receptors come from a male donor with early-stage non-small cell lung cancer.

This clonotype was detected many times. The chain joins TRBV25-1 to TRBJ1-1; 8 bases agree with TRBD1. This CDR3 is built from 16 residues. The junction had 7 bases not matched to a gene; V was cut back by 1 base and J by 3 bases. The germline V gene has CDR1 MGHDK and CDR2 SYGVNS. Here the CDR3 DNA reads TGTGCCAGCAGTGAATGGGGCAGGGGGCAACACACTGAAGCTTTCTTT. Protein product: CASSEWGRGQHTEAFF.

This clonotype is medium-sized in the sample. The chain uses TRBV27 and TRBJ2-2, with D perhaps matching TRBD1 or TRBD2 (5 bases each). Trimming took off 2 bases at V and 5 bases at J, with 9 bases between the two ends. From germline, CDR1 is MNHEY and CDR2 SMNVEV (reference sequence). The CDR3 is 14 amino acids. In nucleotides, the CDR3 is TGTGCCAGCAGTTTAGGGGGTGGAACCGGGGAGCTGTTTTTT. This codes for CASSLGGGTGELFF.

By its share, this clonotype is medium-sized. The J gene is TRBJ1-1, the V gene TRBV12-3 or TRBV12-4, with D unclear. Trimming took 3 bases from V and 4 from J, leaving 6 bases between them. This CDR3 comprises 12 residues. The CDR3 here is CASSLRSTEAFF. CDR3 DNA: TGTGCCAGCAGTTTGCGGAGCACTGAAGCTTTCTTT.

This clonotype was recorded many times. The V gene is TRBV30, the J gene TRBJ1-1; 12 bases match TRBD1. CDR1 is GTSNPN, CDR2 SVGIG, per germline (reference sequence). Germline trimming cut 4 bases from V and 5 bases from J; bases unmatched to any gene: 8. This CDR3 comprises 15 residues. CDR3 region: CAWNQGTGGETEAFF. CDR3 sequence (DNA): TGTGCCTGGAATCAGGGGACAGGGGGCGAAACTGAAGCTTTCTTT.

The chain has TRBV5-1 and TRBJ2-5, with TRBD2 identical over 7 bases. Germline CDR1 is SGHRS and CDR2 is YFSETQ. Unmatched junction bases numbered 1, after V lost 0 bases and J lost 2 bases. The CDR3 contains 14 residues. In nucleotides, the CDR3 is TGCGCCAGCAGCTTGGCTAGCGGACAAGAGACCCAGTACTTC. This codes for CASSLASGQETQYF.

The rearrangement links TRBV7-2 to TRBJ1-1; D call uncertain. V lost 4 bases to trimming and J lost 4 bases, with 10 bases between them. The V gene's germline CDR1 is SGHTA and CDR2 FQGNSA. The CDR3 consists of 13 residues. The CDR3 is CASSSNEGTEAFF. CDR3 sequence (DNA): TGTGCCAGCAGCTCGAATGAGGGCACTGAAGCTTTCTTT. The variable domain in full, completed from reference TRBV7-2 and TRBJ1-1, reads GAGVSQSPSNKVTEKGKDVELRCDPISGHTALYWYRQSLGQGLEFLIYFQGNSAPDKSGLPSDRFSAERTGGSVSTLTIQRTQQEDSAVYLCASSSNEGTEAFFGQGTRLTVV.

This clonotype occurred many times. The chain joins TRBV24-1 to TRBJ1-2; possibly TRBD1 for D (5 bases). The germline V gene has CDR1 KGHDR and CDR2 SFDVKD. V shed 3 bases and J shed 2 bases, with 15 bases lying between them. This CDR3 is built from 16 residues. CDR3 in DNA: TGTGCCACCAGTGATGGGGGGACTGCCGTAAACTATGGCTACACCTTC. This codes for CATSDGGTAVNYGYTF.

The V call is TRBV20-1, the J call TRBJ1-2; maybe TRBD1 (5 bases). The V and J ends lost 6 bases and 8 bases respectively, with 16 bases between them. The length of the CDR3 is 12 residues. The germline V gene encodes CDR1 DFQATT and CDR2 SNEGSKA (reference sequence). The CDR3 loop reads CSAAGHSSGYTF. The CDR3, as DNA: TGCAGTGCCGCTGGACACTCGTCCGGCTACACCTTC.

The sample holds many counts of this clonotype. The chain links TRBV6-6 to TRBJ2-1, with D perhaps given as TRBD1 or TRBD2 (5 bases each). Germline V CDR1 and CDR2: MNHNY, SVGAGI (reference sequence). The CDR3 is 17 amino acids. V gave up 7 bases and J gave up 4 bases, with 23 bases separating them. The CDR3 nucleotides read TGTGCCAGCACCCTCTTTAAGGGCCGAGGGACGTACAATGAGCAGTTCTTC. This encodes CASTLFKGRGTYNEQFF.

This sequence joins TRBV18 and TRBJ1-4; D might be TRBD1 (5 bases). Germline V gene lookup returns CDR1 KGHSH and CDR2 LQKENI. V lost 3 bases and J 4 bases, leaving 18 bases between the germline ends. This CDR3 has 17 residues. The CDR3 reads CASSPKTSGGSNEKLFF. For the CDR3, the DNA is TGTGCCAGCTCACCTAAGACCAGCGGGGGTAGTAATGAAAAACTGTTTTTT.

This clonotype ranks as medium-sized. The rearrangement joins TRBV20-1 to TRBJ2-3; the D gene is possibly TRBD1 (5 bases). Trimming cost V 6 bases and J 0 bases, with 13 bases left between them. Germline lookup yields CDR1 DFQATT and CDR2 SNEGSKA (reference sequence). The CDR3 runs to 14 residues. This CDR3 is CSALGHSSTDTQYF. In DNA, the CDR3 is TGCAGTGCCCTTGGACACTCTAGCACAGATACGCAGTATTTT.

In its sample, this clonotype was seen a few times. The J gene is TRBJ2-1, the V gene TRBV9; the D is unclear. The CDR3 is 15 residues long. V gave up 0 bases and J gave up 2 bases, with 9 bases separating them. Per the germline V gene, CDR1 is SGDLS and CDR2 is YYNGEE. This CDR3 is CASSVVGYPYNEQFF. CDR3 bases: TGTGCCAGCAGCGTAGTCGGGTACCCCTACAATGAGCAGTTCTTC. The variable domain in full, with the rest retrieved from reference TRBV9 and TRBJ2-1, is DSGVTQTPKHLITATGQRVTLRCSPRSGDLSVYWYQQSLDQGLQFLIQYYNGEERAKGNILERFSAQQFPDLHSELNLSSLELGDSALYFCASSVVGYPYNEQFFGPGTRLTVL.

Sample share makes this clonotype medium-sized. This chain uses TRBV6-5 with TRBJ2-4; unclear D gene. Trimming took 4 bases from V and 1 from J, leaving 5 bases between them. The germline gives CDR1 MNHEY, CDR2 SVGAGI. The CDR3 has 13 amino acids. The CDR3 DNA sequence: TGTGCCAGCAGTTCCCAGGCCAAAAACATTCAGTACTTC. Its translation: CASSSQAKNIQYF.

In this sample, this clonotype turned up a few times. The rearrangement joins TRBV6-2 or TRBV6-3 to TRBJ1-2, with 9 positions matching TRBD1. V dropped 0 bases and J dropped 7; count of bases not matched to a gene: 3. Germline CDR1 MNHEY, CDR2 SVGEGT. This CDR3 region has 14 residues. CDR3 in DNA: TGTGCCAGCAGTTACTCGGGGACAGGGCCTGGCTACACCTTC. The encoded protein is CASSYSGTGPGYTF.

This clonotype was counted a few times. The rearrangement joins TRBV6-5 to TRBJ1-1; D possibly corresponds to TRBD1 (6 bases). V lost 6 bases, J lost 6 bases, and 17 bases lay in between. The CDR3 is 14 amino acids. The V gene's germline CDR1 is MNHEY and CDR2 SVGAGI. CDR3 in amino acids: CASSTGSGVAEAFF. DNA of the CDR3: TGTGCCAGCAGCACAGGGAGTGGGGTCGCTGAAGCTTTCTTT.

Ten or more counts support this clonotype. As DNA, the CDR3 is TGTGCCATCAGTGGGGTAGGGACTACCACCTACGAGCAGTACTTC. Translated: CAISGVGTTTYEQYF. The chain uses TRBV10-3 and TRBJ2-7, with 7 bases lining up with TRBD2. In germline, CDR1 is ENHRY, CDR2 SYGVKD. V was pared by 4 bases and J by 2 bases, with 8 bases of the junction left unmatched. The CDR3 sequence is 15 residues long.

The J gene is TRBJ2-7, the V gene TRBV10-2; TRBD1 matches at 11 bases. The germline gives CDR1 WSHSY, CDR2 SAAADI. The length of the CDR3 is 15 residues. V gave up 6 bases and J gave up 0 bases; unmatched junction bases: 4. As DNA, the CDR3 is TGCGCCAGCAGGAAGGGGACAGGGGGCTCCTACGAGCAGTACTTC. Amino acids: CASRKGTGGSYEQYF.

By its share, this clonotype is medium-sized (0.01 to 0.1%). The V call is TRBV29-1, the J call TRBJ2-2; D possibly corresponds to TRBD1 (6 bases). V gave up 3 bases and J gave up 0 bases, with 14 bases separating them. Germline CDR1 and CDR2: SQVTM and ANQGSEA. This CDR3 has 16 residues. CDR3 DNA: TGCAGCGTTGATTGGCGTGGGGGCACGAACACCGGGGAGCTGTTTTTT. It is translated as CSVDWRGGTNTGELFF.

This clonotype is labeled medium-sized (0.01 to 0.1%). The rearrangement links TRBV29-1 to TRBJ1-1; TRBD1 is a possible D gene (6 bases). CDR1 SQVTM and CDR2 ANQGSEA come from the germline V gene. Trimming shortened V by 6 bases and J by 4 bases, and 12 bases separated the two germline ends. This CDR3 is 12 amino acids long. CDR3: CSVVQGPTEAFF. The DNA for the CDR3 is TGCAGCGTCGTTCAGGGGCCCACTGAAGCTTTCTTT.

This clonotype was seen at least ten times. This rearrangement joins TRBV12-3 or TRBV12-4 to TRBJ1-1, with a possible D match to TRBD1 (5 bases). V lost 5 bases, J lost 4 bases, and 14 bases lay in between. CDR3 length: 14 amino acids. CDR3 sequence (DNA): TGTGCCAGCAGTCCGGGGGGGGGAGGCACTGAAGCTTTCTTT. Translated, it gives CASSPGGGGTEAFF.